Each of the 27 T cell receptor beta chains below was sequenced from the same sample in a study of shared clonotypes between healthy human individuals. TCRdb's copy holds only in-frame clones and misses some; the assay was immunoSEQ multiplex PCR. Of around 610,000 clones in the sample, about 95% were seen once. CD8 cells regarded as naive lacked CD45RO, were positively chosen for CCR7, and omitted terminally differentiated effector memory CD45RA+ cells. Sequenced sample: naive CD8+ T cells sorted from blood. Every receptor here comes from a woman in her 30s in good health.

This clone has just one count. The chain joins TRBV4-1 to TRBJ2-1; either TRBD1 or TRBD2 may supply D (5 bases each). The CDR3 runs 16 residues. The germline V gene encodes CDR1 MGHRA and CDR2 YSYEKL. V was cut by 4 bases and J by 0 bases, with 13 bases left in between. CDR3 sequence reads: CASSPHGTSSYNEQFF. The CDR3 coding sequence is TGCGCCAGCAGCCCCCACGGGACGAGCTCCTACAATGAGCAGTTCTTC.

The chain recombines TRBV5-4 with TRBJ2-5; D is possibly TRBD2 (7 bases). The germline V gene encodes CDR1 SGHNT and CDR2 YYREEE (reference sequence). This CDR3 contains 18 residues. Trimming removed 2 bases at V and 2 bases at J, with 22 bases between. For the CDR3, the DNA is TGTGCCAGCAGCTTAGGGGGGGCTGTGGTAGCAGGTCAAGAGACCCAGTACTTC. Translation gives CASSLGGAVVAGQETQYF.

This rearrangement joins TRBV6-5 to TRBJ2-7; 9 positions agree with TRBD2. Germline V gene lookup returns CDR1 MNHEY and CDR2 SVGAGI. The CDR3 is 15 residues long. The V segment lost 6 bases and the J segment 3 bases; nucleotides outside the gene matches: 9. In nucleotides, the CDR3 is TGTGCCAGCAGGCCGTCTAGCGGGACGGGCTACGAGCAGTACTTC. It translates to CASRPSSGTGYEQYF.

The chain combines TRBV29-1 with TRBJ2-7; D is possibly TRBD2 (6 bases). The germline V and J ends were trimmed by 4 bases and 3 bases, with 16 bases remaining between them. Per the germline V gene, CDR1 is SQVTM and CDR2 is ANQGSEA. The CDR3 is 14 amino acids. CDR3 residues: CSVVRKEGYYEQYF. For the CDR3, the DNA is TGCAGCGTTGTTCGGAAGGAGGGGTACTACGAGCAGTACTTC.

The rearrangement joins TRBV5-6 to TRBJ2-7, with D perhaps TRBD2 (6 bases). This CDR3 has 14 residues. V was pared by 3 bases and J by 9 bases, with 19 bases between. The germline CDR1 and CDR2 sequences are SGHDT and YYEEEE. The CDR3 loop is CASSYSGGVYGQYF. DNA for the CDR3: TGTGCCAGCAGCTACTCCGGGGGAGTCTATGGGCAGTACTTC.

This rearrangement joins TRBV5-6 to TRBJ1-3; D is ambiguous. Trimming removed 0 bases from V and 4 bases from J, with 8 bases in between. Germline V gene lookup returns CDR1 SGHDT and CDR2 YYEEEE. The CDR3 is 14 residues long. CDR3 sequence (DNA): TGTGCCAGCAGCTTGGGACTCCTGGGAAACACCATATATTTT. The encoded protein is CASSLGLLGNTIYF.

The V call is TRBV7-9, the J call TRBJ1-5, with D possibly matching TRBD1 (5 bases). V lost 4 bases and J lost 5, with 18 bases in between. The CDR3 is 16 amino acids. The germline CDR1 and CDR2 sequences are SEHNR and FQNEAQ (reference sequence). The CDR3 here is CASSSTSQGIDQPQHF. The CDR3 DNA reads TGTGCCAGCAGCTCCACAAGCCAGGGAATCGATCAGCCCCAGCATTTT.

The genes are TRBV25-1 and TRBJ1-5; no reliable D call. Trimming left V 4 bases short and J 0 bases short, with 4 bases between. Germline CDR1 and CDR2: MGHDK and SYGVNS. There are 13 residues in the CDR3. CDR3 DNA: TGTGCCAGCAGTGGATATAGCAATCAGCCCCAGCATTTT. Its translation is CASSGYSNQPQHF.

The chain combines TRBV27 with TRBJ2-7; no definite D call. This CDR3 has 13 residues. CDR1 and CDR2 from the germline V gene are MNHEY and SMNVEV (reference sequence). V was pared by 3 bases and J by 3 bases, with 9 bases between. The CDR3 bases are TGTGCCAGCAGTTTGAGCTCTGTCTACGAGCAGTACTTC. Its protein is CASSLSSVYEQYF.

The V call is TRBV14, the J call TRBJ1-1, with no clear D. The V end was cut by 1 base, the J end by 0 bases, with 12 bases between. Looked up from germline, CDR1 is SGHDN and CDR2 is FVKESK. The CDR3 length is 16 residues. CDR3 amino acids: CASSQAQPLMNTEAFF. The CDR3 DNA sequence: TGTGCCAGCAGCCAAGCACAGCCACTTATGAACACTGAAGCTTTCTTT.

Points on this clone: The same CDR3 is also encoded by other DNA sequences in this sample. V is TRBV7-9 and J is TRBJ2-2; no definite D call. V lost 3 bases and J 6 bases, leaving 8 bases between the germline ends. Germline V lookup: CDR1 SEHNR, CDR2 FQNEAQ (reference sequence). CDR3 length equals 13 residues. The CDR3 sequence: CASSFGGAGELFF. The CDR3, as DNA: TGTGCCAGCAGCTTTGGTGGGGCCGGGGAGCTGTTTTTT.

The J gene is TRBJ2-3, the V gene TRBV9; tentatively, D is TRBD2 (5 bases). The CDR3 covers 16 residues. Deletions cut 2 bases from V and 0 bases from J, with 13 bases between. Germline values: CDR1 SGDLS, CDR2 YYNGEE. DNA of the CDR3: TGTGCCAGCAGCGTGCAAGAGGGATTCAGCACAGATACGCAGTATTTT. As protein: CASSVQEGFSTDTQYF. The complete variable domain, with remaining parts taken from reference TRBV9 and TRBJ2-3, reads DSGVTQTPKHLITATGQRVTLRCSPRSGDLSVYWYQQSLDQGLQFLIQYYNGEERAKGNILERFSAQQFPDLHSELNLSSLELGDSALYFCASSVQEGFSTDTQYFGPGTRLTVL.

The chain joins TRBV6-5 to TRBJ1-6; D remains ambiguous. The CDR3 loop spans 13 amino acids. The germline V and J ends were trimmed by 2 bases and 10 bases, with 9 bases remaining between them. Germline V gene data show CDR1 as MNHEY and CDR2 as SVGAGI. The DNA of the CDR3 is TGTGCCAGCAGTTACGGAGAGGGCTCACCCCTCCACTTT. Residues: CASSYGEGSPLHF.

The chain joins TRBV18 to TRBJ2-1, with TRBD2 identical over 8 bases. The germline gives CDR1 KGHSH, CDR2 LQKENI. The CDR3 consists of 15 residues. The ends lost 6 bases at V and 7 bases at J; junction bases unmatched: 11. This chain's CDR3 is CASSDGRALLNEQFF. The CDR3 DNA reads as TGTGCCAGCTCCGACGGGAGGGCCCTTTTGAATGAGCAGTTCTTC.

CDR3 sequence reads: CASSLKELAGRRPDTQYF. The CDR3 bases are TGTGCCAGCAGTTTAAAAGAGTTAGCGGGACGCCGGCCAGATACGCAGTATTTT. The chain couples TRBV28 to TRBJ2-3; 8 bases map to TRBD2. The CDR3 contains 18 residues. Trimming removed 2 bases from V and 4 bases from J; junction bases left unmatched: 14. Germline lookup yields CDR1 MDHEN and CDR2 SYDVKM. Full variable domain (outside the CDR3, taken from reference TRBV28 and TRBJ2-3): DVKVTQSSRYLVKRTGEKVFLECVQDMDHENMFWYRQDPGLGLRLIYFSYDVKMKEKGDIPEGYSVSREKKERFSLILESASTNQTSMYLCASSLKELAGRRPDTQYFGPGTRLTVL.

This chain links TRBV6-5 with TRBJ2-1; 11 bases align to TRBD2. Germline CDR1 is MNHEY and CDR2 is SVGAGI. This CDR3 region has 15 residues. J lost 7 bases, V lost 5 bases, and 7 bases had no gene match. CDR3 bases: TGTGCCAGCAGTCTCCTAGCGGGAGGTAAAAATGAGCAGTTCTTC. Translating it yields CASSLLAGGKNEQFF.

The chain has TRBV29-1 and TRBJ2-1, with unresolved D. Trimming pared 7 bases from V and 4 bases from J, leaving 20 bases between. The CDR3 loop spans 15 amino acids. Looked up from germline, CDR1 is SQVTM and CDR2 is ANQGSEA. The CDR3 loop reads CSARAARDSYNEQFF. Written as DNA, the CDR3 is TGCAGCGCCCGGGCCGCTAGGGATTCATACAATGAGCAGTTCTTC.

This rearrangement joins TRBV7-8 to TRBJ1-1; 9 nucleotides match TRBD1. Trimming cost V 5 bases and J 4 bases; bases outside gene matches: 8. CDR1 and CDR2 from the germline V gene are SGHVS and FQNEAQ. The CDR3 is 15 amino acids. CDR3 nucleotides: TGTGCCAGCAGCGAAGCGGGACAGGGTTTCACTGAAGCTTTCTTT. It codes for CASSEAGQGFTEAFF.

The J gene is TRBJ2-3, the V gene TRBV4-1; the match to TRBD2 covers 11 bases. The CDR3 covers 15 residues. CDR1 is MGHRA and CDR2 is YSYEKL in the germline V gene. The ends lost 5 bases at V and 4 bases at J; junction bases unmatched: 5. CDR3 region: CASSFSGRAPDTQYF. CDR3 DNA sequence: TGCGCCAGCAGCTTTAGCGGGAGGGCCCCAGATACGCAGTATTTT.

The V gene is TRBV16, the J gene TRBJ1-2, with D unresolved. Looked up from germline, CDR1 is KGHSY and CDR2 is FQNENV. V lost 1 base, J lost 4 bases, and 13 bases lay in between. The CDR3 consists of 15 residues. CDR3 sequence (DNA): TGTGCCAGCAGCCAATATAAGGCAACCGCCTATGGCTACACCTTC. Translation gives CASSQYKATAYGYTF.

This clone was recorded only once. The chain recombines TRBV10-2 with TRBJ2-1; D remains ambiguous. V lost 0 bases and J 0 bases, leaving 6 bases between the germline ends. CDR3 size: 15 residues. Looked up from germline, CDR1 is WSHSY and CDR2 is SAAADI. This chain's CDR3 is CASSESAGSYNEQFF. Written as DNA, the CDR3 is TGCGCCAGCAGTGAGTCGGCAGGCTCCTACAATGAGCAGTTCTTC.

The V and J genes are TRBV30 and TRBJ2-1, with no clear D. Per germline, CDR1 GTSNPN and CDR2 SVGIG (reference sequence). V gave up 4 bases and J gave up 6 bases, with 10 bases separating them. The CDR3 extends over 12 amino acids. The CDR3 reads CAWKAEGNEQFF. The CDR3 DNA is TGTGCCTGGAAGGCGGAAGGCAATGAGCAGTTCTTC. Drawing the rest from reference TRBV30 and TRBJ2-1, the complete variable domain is SQTIHQWPATLVQPVGSPLSLECTVEGTSNPNLYWYRQAAGRGLQLLFYSVGIGQISSEVPQNLSASRPQDRQFILSSKKLLLSDSGFYLCAWKAEGNEQFFGPGTRLTVL.

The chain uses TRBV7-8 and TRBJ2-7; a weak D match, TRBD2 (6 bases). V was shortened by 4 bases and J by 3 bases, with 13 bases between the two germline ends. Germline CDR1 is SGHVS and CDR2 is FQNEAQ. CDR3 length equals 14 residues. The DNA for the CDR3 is TGTGCCAGCAGCTCCATGACGGGGGACTACGAGCAGTACTTC. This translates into CASSSMTGDYEQYF.

The CDR3 bases are TGTGCCAGCAGAAAGCTAGCGGGAGAGACCCAGTACTTC. It encodes CASRKLAGETQYF. The chain is built from TRBV5-6 and TRBJ2-5; 8 positions match TRBD2. The junction had 4 bases not matched to a gene; V was cut back by 5 bases and J by 4 bases. CDR3 size: 13 residues. Germline CDR1 SGHDT, CDR2 YYEEEE.

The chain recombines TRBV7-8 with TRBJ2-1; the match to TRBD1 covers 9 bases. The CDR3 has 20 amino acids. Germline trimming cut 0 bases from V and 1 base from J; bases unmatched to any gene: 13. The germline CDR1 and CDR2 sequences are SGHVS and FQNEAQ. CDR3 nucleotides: TGTGCCAGCAGCTTAGCTCTGAGGATGACAGGGGGGAAATCCTACAATGAGCAGTTCTTC. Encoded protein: CASSLALRMTGGKSYNEQFF. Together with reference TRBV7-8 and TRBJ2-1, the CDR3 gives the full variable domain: GAGVSQSPRYKVAKRGQDVALRCDPISGHVSLFWYQQALGQGPEFLTYFQNEAQLDKSGLPSDRFFAERPEGSVSTLKIQRTQQEDSAVYLCASSLALRMTGGKSYNEQFFGPGTRLTVL.

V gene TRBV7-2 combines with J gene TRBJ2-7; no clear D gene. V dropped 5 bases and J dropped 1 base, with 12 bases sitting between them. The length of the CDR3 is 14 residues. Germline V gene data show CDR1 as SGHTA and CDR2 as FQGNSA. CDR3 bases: TGTGCCAGCAGCCTACTAAGAATTTCCTACGAGCAGTACTTC. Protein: CASSLLRISYEQYF.

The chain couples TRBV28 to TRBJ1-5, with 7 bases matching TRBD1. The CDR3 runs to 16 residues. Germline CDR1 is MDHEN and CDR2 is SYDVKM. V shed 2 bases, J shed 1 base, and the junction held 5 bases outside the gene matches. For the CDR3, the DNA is TGTGCCAGCAGTTTAACAGGGGAAGTAAGCAATCAGCCCCAGCATTTT. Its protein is CASSLTGEVSNQPQHF.